Below, one T cell receptor (beta chain) is given with its context. This clone is a singleton in its sample. The antigen it binds to is not known. Base-call qualities are not available, and no considerably larger clone is one nucleotide away. The collaborating institutions used their own protocols to collect whole blood in K2EDTA tubes. For TCRbeta analysis, collaborators shipped samples in one of three forms: frozen whole blood, isolated PBMCs, or DNA extracted from either of those sample types. This sample was included in a study of blood T cell repertoires in COVID-19 (dated by TCRdb to about 2020). Study-wide context: Collaborator samples came from the United States, Italy and Spain and covered acute and convalescent phases of COVID-19. The material from the prospective study consisted of cDNA or gDNA derived from T cells, B-cell-depleted T cells, or PBMCs. The dataset comprised deeply sampled blood TCRbeta repertoires from subjects exposed to, actively infected with, or recovered from COVID-19. The repertoires were released in a freely available public database intended as a resource for research on the immune response to SARS-CoV-2. Samples were obtained from the ongoing ImmuneRACE study (first 160 participants) and from over 1,000 subjects provided by 6 global collaborators. Sample metadata almost always included a de-identified subject ID, COVID-19 status, age in years and sex. Where HLA class I and class II types were available, the types were taken from metadata supplied by the sample provider, not from assay-based typing. Overall results and qualifications from the work: The quantity of clinical and demographic metadata differed by source and by participant and was supplied without curation.

TCRbeta CDR3 regions were amplified from genomic DNA using the immunoSEQ Assay, a bias-controlled multiplex PCR. The published analysis was carried out like this. Nucleated cell counts per sample were estimated from amplification of reference gene primers within the assay. Sequence reads were collapsed and filtered to measure the absolute abundance of every unique TCRbeta CDR3 rearrangement. For each sample, productive Simpson clonality was calculated as the square root of Simpson's diversity index over productive rearrangements. In its TCRdb copy, this immuneACCESS table keeps in-frame sequences only and misses some clones. Where compared with another copy, unresolved V genes explain less than half of these, and the others have no known cause. V, J and clone size reflect that table, while D and trimming were determined from the DNA. This sample has approximately 120,000 clones in its table, and 80% to 90% of those were observed once. The ten most abundant clones make up around 8% of the sample.

The receptor comes from an elderly woman with active or convalescent COVID-19. Sequenced: peripheral blood.

Read as DNA, the sequence is TGTGCCATCAGTGGCCTAGCGGGAAGAGGGAATGAGCAGTTCTTC. The encoded protein is CAISGLAGRGNEQFF. Recombination joined TRBV10-3 with TRBJ2-1; 9 bases in the middle match TRBD2. V is trimmed back by 4 bases and J by 7 bases, and the junction contains 8 bases that no gene match accounts for. Taken from cysteine to phenylalanine, the CDR3 has 15 residues. The kept DNA is CDR3 alone, 45 bases in frame from the first base. CDR1 and CDR2 were assigned from the germline V gene as ENHRY and SYGVKD.